This T cell receptor beta chain was retrieved from a study of radiation and T cells in renal cell carcinoma. Regarding time point: blood 4 weeks post-SBRT, at nephrectomy. The treatment denotes: 15 Gy SBRT to primary tumor, nephrectomy 4 weeks later. TCRdb's copy holds only in-frame clones and misses some; the assay was immunoSEQ multiplex PCR. The sample holds some 150,000 clones, approximately 86% seen once. As concerns this clone: What it recognizes is unknown.

This CDR3 has 16 residues. Per germline, CDR1 LGHNT and CDR2 FRNRAP. V was pared by 0 bases and J by 1 base, with 9 bases between. Regarding the study as a whole: Baseline intratumoral clonotype presence is unknown without pretreatment biopsies.

This sequence joins TRBV12-5 and TRBJ2-2; D may be TRBD1 (6 bases). The clonotype originates from a woman in her forties or fifties with renal cell carcinoma. Sequences were derived from blood, sampled from a patient whose treatment included radiotherapy and nephrectomy. The CDR3 nucleotides read TGTGCTAGTGGTTTGGTGACAGGCCTGAACACCGGGGAGCTGTTTTTT. Translation: CASGLVTGLNTGELFF.